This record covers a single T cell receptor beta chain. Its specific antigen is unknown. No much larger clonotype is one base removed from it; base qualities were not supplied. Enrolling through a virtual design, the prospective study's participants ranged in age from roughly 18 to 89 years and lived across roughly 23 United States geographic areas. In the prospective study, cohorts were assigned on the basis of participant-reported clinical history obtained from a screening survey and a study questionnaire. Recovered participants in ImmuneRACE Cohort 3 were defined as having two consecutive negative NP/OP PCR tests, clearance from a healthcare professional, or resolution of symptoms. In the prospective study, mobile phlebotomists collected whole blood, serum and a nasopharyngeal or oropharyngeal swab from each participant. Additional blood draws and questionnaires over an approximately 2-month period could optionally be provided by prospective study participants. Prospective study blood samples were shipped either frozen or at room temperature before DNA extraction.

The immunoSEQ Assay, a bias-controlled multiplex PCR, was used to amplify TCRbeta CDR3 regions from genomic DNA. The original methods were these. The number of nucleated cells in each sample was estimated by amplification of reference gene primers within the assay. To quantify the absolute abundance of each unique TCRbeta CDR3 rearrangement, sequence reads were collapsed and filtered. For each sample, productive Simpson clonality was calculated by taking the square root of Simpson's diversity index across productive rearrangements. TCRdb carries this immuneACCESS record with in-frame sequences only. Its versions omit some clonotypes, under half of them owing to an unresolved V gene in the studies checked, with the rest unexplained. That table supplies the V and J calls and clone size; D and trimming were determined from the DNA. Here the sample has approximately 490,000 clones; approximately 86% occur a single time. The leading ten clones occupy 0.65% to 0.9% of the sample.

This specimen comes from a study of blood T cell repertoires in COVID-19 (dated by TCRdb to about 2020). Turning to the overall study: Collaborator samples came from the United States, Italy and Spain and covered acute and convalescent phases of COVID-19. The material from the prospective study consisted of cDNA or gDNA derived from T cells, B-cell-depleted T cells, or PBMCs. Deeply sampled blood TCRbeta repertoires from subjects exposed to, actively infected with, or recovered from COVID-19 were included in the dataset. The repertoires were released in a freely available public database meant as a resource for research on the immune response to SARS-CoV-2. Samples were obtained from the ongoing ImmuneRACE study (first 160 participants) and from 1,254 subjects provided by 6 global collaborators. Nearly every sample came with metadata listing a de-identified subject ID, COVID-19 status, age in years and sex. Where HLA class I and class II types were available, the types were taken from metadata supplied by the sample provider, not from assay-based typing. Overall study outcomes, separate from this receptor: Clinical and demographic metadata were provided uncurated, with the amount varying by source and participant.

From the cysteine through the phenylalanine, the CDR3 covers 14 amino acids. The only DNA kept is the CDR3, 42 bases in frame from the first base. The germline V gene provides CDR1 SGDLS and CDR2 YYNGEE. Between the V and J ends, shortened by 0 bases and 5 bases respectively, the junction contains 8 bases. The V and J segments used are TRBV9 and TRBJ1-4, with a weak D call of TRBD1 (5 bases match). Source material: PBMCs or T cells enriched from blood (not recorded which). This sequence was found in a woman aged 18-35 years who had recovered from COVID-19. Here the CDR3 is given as CASSVDGGNEKLFF. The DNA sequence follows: TGTGCCAGCAGCGTAGATGGGGGGAATGAAAAACTGTTTTTT.